This TCR beta chain was profiled in a study of cytomegalovirus exposure and HLA in healthy donors. Use of 60 Vbeta and 13 Jbeta primers characterized the PCR. Profiled with immunoSEQ multiplex PCR; TCRdb holds only in-frame clones, not every one. The data hold around 110,000 clones, with around 75% observed a single time. Study conclusions and caveats: A few V segments could not be told apart, such as TRBV6-2 and TRBV6-3, and were left out. The study flagged 150 to 200 TCR beta chains as cytomegalovirus-associated. For most TCR beta V segments, an earlier analysis put the productive rate at about 87% or about 30% of the time. A likely sequencing artifact accounted for one observed cluster of highly shared sequence variants.

This clone was counted a few times. Its antigen is still unknown. The junction does not match germline at one end; this may be a read error. The CDR3 loop spans 15 amino acids. CDR1 is SGHDT and CDR2 is YYEEEE in the germline V gene. The receptor comes from a young woman in good health and CMV-seronegative. Source material: PBMCs. This sequence joins TRBV5-6 and TRBJ2-6; 8 bases line up with TRBD1. The CDR3 coding sequence is TGTGCCAGCAGTTTGGGACAGGCTGGGGCCAACGTCCTGACTTTC. Its translation is CASSLGQAGANVLTF.